This passage covers 6 T cell receptor beta chains from one sample sequenced in a study of blood T cell repertoires in COVID-19 (dated by TCRdb to 2019 to 2021). The library was made by the immunoSEQ multiplex PCR assay. Sourced from immuneACCESS, this table was stored by TCRdb with only in-frame sequences that have V and J called. A share of the clones is absent; for the studies checked, an unresolved V gene accounts for under half, and the remainder has no known explanation. This sample gives some 50,000 clones in total; 89% of them show up just once. The top ten constitute 1.6% of the sample. Sequenced input: peripheral blood. Receptors originate from a man aged 55-75 years with acute or convalescent COVID-19.

The CDR3 loop is CASSSDTSNTEAFF. The CDR3 coding sequence is TGCGCCAGCAGCTCGGACACCTCGAACACTGAAGCTTTCTTT. V and J are TRBV5-1 and TRBJ1-1; D may be TRBD1 (5 bases). V was clipped by 3 bases and J by 1 base, with 10 bases between them. The CDR3 runs to 14 residues. The germline CDR1 and CDR2 sequences are SGHRS and YFSETQ.

V and J are TRBV19 and TRBJ2-6; 8 nucleotides align to TRBD1. Trimming at V came to 5 bases and at J to 4 bases, leaving 13 bases not matched to a gene. Germline V gene data show CDR1 as LNHDA and CDR2 as SQIVND (reference sequence). The CDR3 extends over 18 amino acids. CDR3 in DNA: TGTGCCAGTAGTCCCGGGACAGGCCGGAGTGGGGGGGCCAACGTCCTGACTTTC. It translates to CASSPGTGRSGGANVLTF. The whole variable domain, remainder taken from reference TRBV19 and TRBJ2-6, is DGGITQSPKYLFRKEGQNVTLSCEQNLNHDAMYWYRQDPGQGLRLIYYSQIVNDFQKGDIAEGYSVSREKKESFPLTVTSAQKNPTAFYLCASSPGTGRSGGANVLTFGAGSRLTVL.

This clone appeared a few times. V gene TRBV7-9 combines with J gene TRBJ2-7, with 7 bases identical to TRBD1. This CDR3 region has 13 residues. Germline V CDR1 and CDR2: SEHNR, FQNEAQ (reference sequence). After removal of 4 bases from V and 9 bases from J, the junction contained 9 bases not matched to a gene. The CDR3 spells CASSWDSSSGQYF. The CDR3, as DNA: TGTGCCAGCAGCTGGGACAGCTCTTCGGGGCAGTACTTC.

The chain combines TRBV7-9 with TRBJ2-2; perhaps TRBD1 as D (5 bases). The V gene lost 5 bases and the J gene lost 5 bases, with 15 bases spanning the gap. CDR3 length equals 15 residues. CDR1 is SEHNR, CDR2 FQNEAQ, per germline (reference sequence). The CDR3 loop reads CASSPDSLGTGELFF. The CDR3 DNA reads TGTGCCAGCAGCCCCGACAGCCTTGGGACCGGGGAGCTGTTTTTT. Filled out from reference TRBV7-9 and TRBJ2-2, the complete variable domain reads DTGVSQNPRHKITKRGQNVTFRCDPISEHNRLYWYRQTLGQGPEFLTYFQNEAQLEKSRLLSDRFSAERPKGSFSTLEIQRTEQGDSAMYLCASSPDSLGTGELFFGEGSRLTVL.

The CDR3 region is CASSLSSGAYEQYF. The CDR3 DNA reads as TGTGCCAGCAGCTTAAGCTCAGGGGCCTACGAGCAGTACTTC. V gene TRBV11-3 combines with J gene TRBJ2-7; possible D gene TRBD1, 6 bases. The V end was cut by 2 bases, the J end by 2 bases, with 10 bases between. This CDR3 is 14 amino acids long. Germline V lookup: CDR1 SGHNT, CDR2 YENEEA.

The chain links TRBV5-4 to TRBJ2-3; D perhaps matches TRBD2 (7 bases). CDR1 is SGHNT, CDR2 YYREEE, per germline (reference sequence). The CDR3 contains 15 residues. Trimming shortened V by 0 bases and J by 1 base, and 9 bases separated the two germline ends. This chain's CDR3 is CASSLVGGRTDTQYF. CDR3 in DNA: TGTGCCAGCAGCTTGGTCGGGGGGCGCACAGATACGCAGTATTTT.